What follows are 26 T cell receptor beta chains derived from one specimen sequenced in a study of CD8+CD57+ T cells in acquired aplastic anemia. The TCR beta profiling, which covered VDJ combination and CDR3 sequence, was carried out using genomic DNA as the template. One entry per CDR3 protein, called by TCRdb with MiXCR from the reads. The sample carries 310,000 or so distinct CDR3 sequences, under 60% recorded once. Patients who underwent sequencing had shown CD8+CD57+ cell expansion by flow cytometry. Source material: sorted CD4+, CD8+, or CD8+CD57+ T cells (not recorded which) from PBMCs. All receptors derive from a human donor with aplastic anemia.

The chain has TRBV7-2 and TRBJ2-1; 9 nucleotides agree with TRBD1. V lost 4 bases and J lost 7; bases outside the gene matches: 8. Germline CDR1 reads SGHTA; CDR2 reads FQGNSA. This CDR3 contains 15 residues. The CDR3: CASSSAGTGRNEQFF. As DNA, the CDR3 is TGTGCCAGCAGCTCAGCCGGGACAGGGCGGAATGAGCAGTTCTTC.

The V and J genes are TRBV15 and TRBJ1-3; D might be TRBD1 (5 bases). CDR1 is LNHNV, CDR2 YYDKDF, per germline (reference sequence). The V gene lost 3 bases and the J gene lost 0 bases, with 15 bases spanning the gap. This CDR3 spans 17 amino acids. The CDR3 DNA follows: TGTGCCACCAGCAGGAAACGACAGTCAAACTCTGGAAACACCATATATTTT. Protein: CATSRKRQSNSGNTIYF.

The gene calls are TRBV7-9 and TRBJ1-1; no clear D gene. CDR3 length equals 13 residues. The germline CDR1 and CDR2 sequences are SEHNR and FQNEAQ (reference sequence). Trimming took off 1 base at V and 6 bases at J, with 9 bases between the two ends. The CDR3 here is CASSLGGHSEAFF. Here the CDR3 DNA reads TGTGCCAGCAGCTTAGGAGGGCACTCTGAAGCTTTCTTT.

The genes are TRBV12-3 or TRBV12-4 and TRBJ1-2, with no clear D. V shed 0 bases and J shed 7 bases, with 9 bases lying between them. This CDR3 region has 13 residues. This chain's CDR3 is CASSLALLSGYTF. CDR3 in DNA: TGTGCCAGCAGTTTAGCGCTACTAAGTGGCTACACCTTC.

The sample holds a few counts of this clonotype. The rearrangement links TRBV7-3 to TRBJ1-1, with TRBD1 identical over 7 bases. CDR3 length: 13 amino acids. CDR1 and CDR2 from the germline V gene are SGHTA and FQGTGA. V dropped 6 bases and J dropped 7; count of bases not matched to a gene: 8. CDR3 protein: CASRGTDYNEAFF. CDR3 nucleotide sequence: TGTGCCAGCAGGGGGACAGACTACAATGAAGCTTTCTTT.

This clonotype was found a few times. V usage is TRBV7-2 and J usage is TRBJ1-6, with D hard to call. CDR3 length: 14 amino acids. Germline CDR1 SGHTA, CDR2 FQGNSA. V was pared by 1 base and J by 10 bases, with 11 bases between. The CDR3 loop is CASSLGTVTSPLHF. CDR3 DNA sequence: TGTGCCAGCAGCTTAGGCACAGTCACCTCACCCCTCCACTTT.

The rearrangement joins TRBV20-1 to TRBJ2-5, with 8 bases identical to TRBD2. Germline trimming cut 6 bases from V and 5 bases from J; bases unmatched to any gene: 8. The CDR3 is made up of 13 amino acids. Germline values: CDR1 DFQATT, CDR2 SNEGSKA (reference sequence). The chain's CDR3 is CSAHIAGYETQYF. CDR3 in DNA: TGCAGTGCCCATATAGCGGGATACGAGACCCAGTACTTC.

This clonotype appeared a few times. The rearrangement uses TRBV20-1 and TRBJ2-7; TRBD2 matches 9 bases. This CDR3 has 13 residues. With V trimmed by 5 bases and J by 3 bases, 5 bases remained unmatched. From germline, CDR1 is DFQATT and CDR2 SNEGSKA (reference sequence). The CDR3 nucleotides read TGCAGTGCTCGGGGTAGCGGGGGCTACGAGCAGTACTTC. Translating it yields CSARGSGGYEQYF.

This clonotype was seen ten or more times. The gene calls are TRBV7-9 and TRBJ2-3; 12 nucleotides agree with TRBD1. This CDR3 has 15 amino acids. V gave up 5 bases and J gave up 6 bases; unmatched junction bases: 6. Per germline, CDR1 SEHNR and CDR2 FQNEAQ (reference sequence). CDR3 bases: TGTGCCAGCAGCACCGGGACAGGGGGCTCGGATACGCAGTATTTT. Its translation: CASSTGTGGSDTQYF.

In this sample, this clonotype turned up once. The rearrangement joins TRBV29-1 to TRBJ1-2, with no clear D. Germline assignment: CDR1 SQVTM and CDR2 ANQGSEA. V was clipped by 1 base and J by 0 bases, with 12 bases between them. The CDR3 loop spans 15 amino acids. The CDR3 DNA reads TGCAGCGTTGAAGTCGGAGGGTTCACTAACTATGGCTACACCTTC. Translation gives CSVEVGGFTNYGYTF.

The V gene is TRBV20-1, the J gene TRBJ2-5; D is unresolved. Germline CDR1 DFQATT, CDR2 SNEGSKA (reference sequence). With 0 bases removed from V and 4 bases from J, the gap between germline ends came to 9 bases. The CDR3 extends over 13 amino acids. CDR3 nucleotide sequence: TGCAGTGCTAGAGATCCAAGGGTAGAGACCCAGTACTTC. As protein: CSARDPRVETQYF.

V is TRBV10-3 and J is TRBJ2-3; D is ambiguous. The CDR3 is 14 amino acids. Trimming left V 1 base short and J 0 bases short, with 5 bases between. Germline V lookup: CDR1 ENHRY, CDR2 SYGVKD. CDR3: CAISELISTDTQYF. The CDR3 DNA is TGTGCCATCAGTGAGTTGATCAGCACAGATACGCAGTATTTT.

The table lists this clonotype with many counts. This chain uses TRBV28 with TRBJ2-7; D uncertain. Germline CDR1 is MDHEN and CDR2 is SYDVKM. V gave up 8 bases and J gave up 6 bases, with 14 bases separating them. This CDR3 has 12 residues. The CDR3 DNA is TGTGCCAGCGCCCTAATGACAAGCGAGCAGTACTTC. Residues: CASALMTSEQYF.

The CDR3 coding sequence is TGCAGTGCTAGAGAATCTGGCGGGAGCTCCTACGAGCAGTACTTC. This gives the protein CSARESGGSSYEQYF. The chain links TRBV20-1 to TRBJ2-7; 7 positions agree with TRBD2. The CDR3 covers 15 residues. CDR1 is DFQATT and CDR2 is SNEGSKA in the germline V gene (reference sequence). Trimming removed 0 bases from V and 0 bases from J; junction bases left unmatched: 5.

This clonotype showed up many times. The gene calls are TRBV20-1 and TRBJ1-6; D possibly corresponds to TRBD1 (5 bases). The germline CDR1 and CDR2 sequences are DFQATT and SNEGSKA (reference sequence). Trimming left V 6 bases short and J 5 bases short, with 11 bases between. The CDR3 runs to 13 residues. CDR3 protein: CSASGGDNSPLHF. CDR3 nucleotide sequence: TGCAGTGCCTCCGGGGGAGATAATTCACCCCTCCACTTT.

This clonotype was recorded at least ten times. V is TRBV15 and J is TRBJ1-6; the D gene is possibly TRBD1 (5 bases). There are 16 residues in the CDR3. Germline V gene sequence: CDR1 LNHNV, CDR2 YYDKDF (reference sequence). V shed 0 bases and J shed 9 bases, with 15 bases lying between them. Here the CDR3 reads CATSRDKGFLTSPLHF. In DNA, the CDR3 is TGTGCCACCAGCAGAGATAAGGGGTTCCTAACTTCACCCCTCCACTTT.

In this sample, this clonotype turned up a few times. The rearrangement joins TRBV7-9 to TRBJ2-7; 9 positions match TRBD1. Per the germline V gene, CDR1 is SEHNR and CDR2 is FQNEAQ (reference sequence). Trimming at V came to 5 bases and at J to 6 bases, leaving 8 bases not matched to a gene. The CDR3 loop spans 14 amino acids. CDR3 sequence (DNA): TGTGCCAGCAGCCCCGGCGGACAGGGGCTCGAGCAGTACTTC. Its protein product is CASSPGGQGLEQYF. Supplemented by reference TRBV7-9 and TRBJ2-7, the full variable domain reads DTGVSQNPRHKITKRGQNVTFRCDPISEHNRLYWYRQTLGQGPEFLTYFQNEAQLEKSRLLSDRFSAERPKGSFSTLEIQRTEQGDSAMYLCASSPGGQGLEQYFGPGTRLTVT.

The count of this clonotype is one. J is TRBJ2-7 and V is TRBV25-1, with D possibly being TRBD1 (5 bases). TRBJ2-5 matches the DNA end more closely, so the J call is doubtful. Germline CDR1 MGHDK, CDR2 SYGVNS. The CDR3 runs 17 residues. CDR3 sequence reads: CASTRRQGLPVQETQYF. CDR3 DNA: TGTGCCAGCACCCGCCGGCAGGGTCTACCGGTCCAAGAGACCCAGTACTTC.

The rearrangement links TRBV20-1 to TRBJ1-2; D unclear. Per the germline V gene, CDR1 is DFQATT and CDR2 is SNEGSKA (reference sequence). The germline V and J ends were trimmed by 2 bases and 12 bases, with 13 bases remaining between them. This CDR3 spans 11 amino acids. This CDR3 is CSARMGAANTF. The CDR3 coding sequence is TGCAGTGCTAGAATGGGTGCCGCGAACACCTTC.

The chain couples TRBV2 to TRBJ1-5, with D hard to call. CDR1 and CDR2 (germline): SNHLY, FYNNEI. CDR3 size: 16 residues. V was cut by 3 bases and J by 3 bases, with 15 bases left in between. CDR3 nucleotides: TGTGCCAGCAGTGATCCTGCAGATGGGTTCAATCAGCCCCAGCATTTT. Translating gives CASSDPADGFNQPQHF. Full variable domain (rest looked up from reference TRBV2 and TRBJ1-5): EPEVTQTPSHQVTQMGQEVILRCVPISNHLYFYWYRQILGQKVEFLVSFYNNEISEKSEIFDDQFSVERPDGSNFTLKIRSTKLEDSAMYFCASSDPADGFNQPQHFGDGTRLSIL.

The chain is built from TRBV19 and TRBJ1-5; possible D gene TRBD1, 6 bases. This CDR3 region has 16 residues. The germline V and J ends were trimmed by 4 bases and 7 bases, with 20 bases remaining between them. Germline V gives CDR1 LNHDA, CDR2 SQIVND (reference sequence). The CDR3 spells CASSTPKTGTGQPQHF. CDR3 DNA sequence: TGTGCCAGTAGTACTCCTAAAACAGGGACGGGACAGCCCCAGCATTTT.

The chain links TRBV5-5 to TRBJ2-1; TRBD2 agrees at 14 bases. Germline V gives CDR1 SGHKS, CDR2 YYEKEE (reference sequence). The CDR3 length is 16 residues. Trimming cost V 5 bases and J 8 bases; bases outside gene matches: 9. The CDR3 nucleotides are TGTGCCAGCAGTGTTGCCGGGACTAGCGGGAGCGATGAGCAGTTCTTC. It encodes CASSVAGTSGSDEQFF.

The chain couples TRBV2 to TRBJ2-1, with D perhaps TRBD1 (6 bases). From germline, CDR1 is SNHLY and CDR2 FYNNEI. The length of the CDR3 is 11 residues. Trimming shortened V by 4 bases and J by 10 bases, and 8 bases separated the two germline ends. This CDR3 is CASSVRGEQFF. The CDR3, as DNA: TGTGCCAGCAGTGTTAGGGGGGAGCAGTTCTTC.

V usage is TRBV19 and J usage is TRBJ1-6; tentative D call: TRBD1 (6 bases). Germline lookup yields CDR1 LNHDA and CDR2 SQIVND (reference sequence). The CDR3 totals 13 residues. The V end lost 8 bases, the J end lost 7 bases, and 12 bases lay between the germline ends. CDR3 sequence: CASGRDNNSPLHF. In DNA, the CDR3 is TGTGCCAGTGGCCGGGACAACAATTCACCCCTCCACTTT.

This clonotype has ten or more counts. This rearrangement joins TRBV5-1 to TRBJ2-1; 11 positions agree with TRBD1. With 3 bases clipped from V and 4 bases from J, the junction kept 3 bases outside the gene matches. This CDR3 is built from 15 residues. In germline, CDR1 is SGHRS, CDR2 YFSETQ. DNA for the CDR3: TGCGCCAGCAGCTGGGGACAGGGGGTATACAATGAGCAGTTCTTC. It specifies CASSWGQGVYNEQFF.

This clonotype was recorded many times. The chain joins TRBV9 to TRBJ1-4; 7 nucleotides align to TRBD1. The CDR3 contains 15 residues. Germline lookup yields CDR1 SGDLS and CDR2 YYNGEE. V was clipped by 2 bases and J by 8 bases; unmatched bases: 9. The CDR3 DNA sequence: TGTGCCAGCAGCGTGCAGGGGGGAGGAGGAGAAAAACTGTTTTTT. Translated, it gives CASSVQGGGGEKLFF. The entire variable domain, with the rest obtained from reference TRBV9 and TRBJ1-4, is as follows: DSGVTQTPKHLITATGQRVTLRCSPRSGDLSVYWYQQSLDQGLQFLIQYYNGEERAKGNILERFSAQQFPDLHSELNLSSLELGDSALYFCASSVQGGGGEKLFFGSGTQLSVL.